This T cell receptor (beta chain) was identified during a study of cytotoxic CD8 clonotypes in ibrutinib-treated CLL. Across the study: Within the patient group, eleven to twelve were relapsed/refractory and around 15 treatment-naive, and some 18 were IGHV unmutated.

Clones were read by immunoSEQ multiplex PCR, and TCRdb kept only the in-frame ones, dropping some. The data contain approximately 100,000 clones, more than 55% of them singletons. From germline, CDR1 is SGHTA and CDR2 FQGNSA. J was trimmed by 4 bases and V by 1 base; bases with no gene match: 10. There are 18 residues in the CDR3. The study, taken as a whole, reports: Relative to age-matched healthy donors, clonality at baseline was higher, and it tracked circulating CD8+ T-cell counts.

As to this clone: The antigen remains unidentified.

This receptor was identified in a human donor with chronic lymphocytic leukemia. The sequences come from PBMCs, collected after 24 months of ibrutinib treatment. This rearrangement joins TRBV7-2 to TRBJ2-3; 11 bases align to TRBD2. CDR3 loop: CASSLGLAGGPESDTQYF. Here the CDR3 DNA reads TGTGCCAGCAGCTTAGGGCTAGCGGGGGGCCCGGAGTCAGATACGCAGTATTTT.